A selection of T cell receptor beta chains follows, all from one sample in a study of blood T cell repertoires in COVID-19. Here immunoSEQ multiplex PCR was the method, and the copy in TCRdb shows in-frame clones only, minus some. The sample has 200,000 to 250,000 clones; 70% to 90% are singletons. The sample taken for sequencing was peripheral blood. The receptor set was obtained from a woman under 30 who had recovered from COVID-19. The CDR3 runs from the conserved cysteine through the conserved F or W. D genes are given only for firm matches. A row's size may be missing; if present it is once, few, many or a size class.

clone_size,v_call,j_call,d_call,cdr3_aa,cdr3_nt
.,TRBV6-2/TRBV6-3,TRBJ1-5,TRBD1,CASSTPPGQGGRSNQPQHF,TGTGCCAGCAGTACTCCACCGGGACAGGGAGGCAGAAGCAATCAGCCCCAGCATTTT
few,TRBV6-1,TRBJ1-1,.,CASSERENTEAFF,TGTGCCAGCAGTGAGAGAGAAAACACTGAAGCTTTCTTT
.,TRBV5-1,TRBJ2-3,TRBD2,CASSLLRENTDTQYF,TGCGCCAGCAGCTTGTTGCGGGAGAACACAGATACGCAGTATTTT
.,TRBV7-2,TRBJ2-1,TRBD2,CASSPRIGLAVPREQFF,TGTGCCAGCAGCCCCAGGATAGGCCTAGCGGTTCCTAGGGAGCAGTTCTTC
.,TRBV19,TRBJ2-7,TRBD2,CASNEPASGTYEQYF,TGTGCCAGTAACGAACCTGCTAGCGGGACCTACGAGCAGTACTTC
.,TRBV7-9,TRBJ2-3,.,CASSLGKWMRVTSTDTQYF,TGTGCCAGCAGCTTAGGGAAATGGATGAGGGTTACTAGCACAGATACGCAGTATTTT
.,TRBV18,TRBJ2-1,.,CASSGAIRSYNEQFF,TGTGCCAGCTCAGGGGCGATACGCTCCTACAATGAGCAGTTCTTC
.,TRBV7-3,TRBJ2-2,TRBD2,CASSPRTSGRLTGELFF,TGTGCCAGCAGCCCCCGGACTAGCGGGAGGCTGACCGGGGAGCTGTTTTTT
.,TRBV19,TRBJ1-2,.,CASKSRSWGDPYGYTF,TGTGCCAGCAAAAGCAGGTCATGGGGGGACCCCTATGGCTACACCTTC
.,TRBV7-3,TRBJ2-3,.,CASSLSPWPEGTDTQYF,TGTGCCAGCAGCTTATCTCCGTGGCCGGAGGGCACAGATACGCAGTATTTT
few,TRBV4-3,TRBJ2-7,TRBD2,CASSPGLAGGSEQYF,TGCGCCAGCAGCCCAGGACTAGCGGGAGGATCCGAGCAGTACTTC
.,TRBV7-9,TRBJ2-3,TRBD2,CASSSGLAGVFADTQYF,TGTGCCAGCAGCTCGGGGCTAGCGGGAGTTTTCGCAGATACGCAGTATTTT
.,TRBV5-1,TRBJ2-2,.,CASSPANDRRNTGELFF,TGCGCCAGCAGCCCCGCTAACGACAGGAGAAACACCGGGGAGCTGTTTTTT
.,TRBV19,TRBJ2-3,.,CASSSGNPDTQYF,TGTGCCAGTAGTAGCGGGAATCCAGATACGCAGTATTTT
.,TRBV4-2,TRBJ2-3,TRBD2,CASSPWTSGSTFTDTQYF,TGTGCCAGCAGCCCTTGGACTAGCGGGAGTACTTTCACAGATACGCAGTATTTT
.,TRBV4-3,TRBJ2-2,.,CASSQDLGELFF,TGCGCCAGCAGCCAAGATCTCGGGGAGCTGTTTTTT
once,TRBV20-1,TRBJ2-7,TRBD2,CSASRTSGGPYEQYF,TGCAGTGCTAGTAGGACTAGCGGGGGGCCCTACGAGCAGTACTTC
.,TRBV10-3,TRBJ2-1,TRBD1,CAISGTGVNEQFF,TGTGCCATCAGTGGAACAGGGGTCAATGAGCAGTTCTTC
.,TRBV6-2/TRBV6-3,TRBJ2-7,.,CASSWSRGFSYEQYF,TGTGCCAGCAGTTGGTCCCGGGGTTTCTCCTACGAGCAGTACTTC
.,TRBV9,TRBJ1-4,TRBD1,CASSAGQGDEKLFF,TGTGCCAGCAGCGCGGGACAGGGGGATGAAAAACTGTTTTTT
few,TRBV24-1,TRBJ2-3,.,CATRSQEPADTQYF,TGTGCCACCAGGAGCCAGGAACCGGCAGATACGCAGTATTTT
.,TRBV29-1,TRBJ2-5,.,CSVDGWGQGGRKAETQYF,TGCAGCGTTGATGGTTGGGGCCAGGGTGGGAGGAAAGCAGAGACCCAGTACTTC
.,TRBV5-6,TRBJ2-2,TRBD1,CASSIGTGGTGELFF,TGTGCCAGCAGCATCGGGACAGGAGGCACCGGGGAGCTGTTTTTT